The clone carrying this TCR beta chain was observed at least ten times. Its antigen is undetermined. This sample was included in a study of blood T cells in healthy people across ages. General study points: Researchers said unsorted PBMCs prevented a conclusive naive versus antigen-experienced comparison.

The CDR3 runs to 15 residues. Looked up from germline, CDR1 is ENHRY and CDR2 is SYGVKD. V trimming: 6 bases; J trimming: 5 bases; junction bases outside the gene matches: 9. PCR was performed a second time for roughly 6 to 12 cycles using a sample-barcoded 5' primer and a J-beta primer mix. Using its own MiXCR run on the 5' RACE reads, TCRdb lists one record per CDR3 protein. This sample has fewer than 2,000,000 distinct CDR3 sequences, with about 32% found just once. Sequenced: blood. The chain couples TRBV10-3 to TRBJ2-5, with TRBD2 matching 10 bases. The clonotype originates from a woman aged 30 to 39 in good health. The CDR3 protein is CAISSASGSVETQYF. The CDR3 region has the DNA TGTGCCATCAGCTCGGCTAGCGGGAGTGTTGAGACCCAGTACTTC.